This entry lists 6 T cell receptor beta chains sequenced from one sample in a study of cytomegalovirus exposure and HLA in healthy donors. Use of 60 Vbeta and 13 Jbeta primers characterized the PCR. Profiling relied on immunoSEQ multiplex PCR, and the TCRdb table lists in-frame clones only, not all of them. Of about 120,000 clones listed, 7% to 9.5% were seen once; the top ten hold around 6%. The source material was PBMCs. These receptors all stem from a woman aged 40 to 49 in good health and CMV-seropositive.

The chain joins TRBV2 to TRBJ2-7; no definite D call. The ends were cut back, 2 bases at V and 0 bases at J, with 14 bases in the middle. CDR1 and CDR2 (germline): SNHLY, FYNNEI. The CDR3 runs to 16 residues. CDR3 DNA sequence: TGTGCCAGCAGTGAAATGGTACACCGACTCTCCTACGAGCAGTACTTC. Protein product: CASSEMVHRLSYEQYF.

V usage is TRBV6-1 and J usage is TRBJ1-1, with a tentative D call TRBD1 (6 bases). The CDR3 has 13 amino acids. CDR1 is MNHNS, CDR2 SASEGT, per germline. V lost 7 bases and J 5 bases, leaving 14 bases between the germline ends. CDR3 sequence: CASNLLQGTEAFF. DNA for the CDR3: TGTGCCAGCAACTTGTTACAGGGTACTGAAGCTTTCTTT.

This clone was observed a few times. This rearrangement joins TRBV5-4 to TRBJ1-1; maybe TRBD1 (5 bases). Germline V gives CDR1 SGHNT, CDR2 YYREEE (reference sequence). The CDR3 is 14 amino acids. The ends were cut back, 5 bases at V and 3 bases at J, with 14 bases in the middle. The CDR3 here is CASSFEQGYTEAFF. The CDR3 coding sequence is TGTGCCAGCAGTTTCGAGCAGGGTTACACTGAAGCTTTCTTT.

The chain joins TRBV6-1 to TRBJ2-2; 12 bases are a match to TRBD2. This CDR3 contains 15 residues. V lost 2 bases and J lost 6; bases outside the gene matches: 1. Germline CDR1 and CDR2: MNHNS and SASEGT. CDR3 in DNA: TGTGCCAGCAGTGAACTAGCGGGGGGGCCCGGGGAGCTGTTTTTT. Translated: CASSELAGGPGELFF.

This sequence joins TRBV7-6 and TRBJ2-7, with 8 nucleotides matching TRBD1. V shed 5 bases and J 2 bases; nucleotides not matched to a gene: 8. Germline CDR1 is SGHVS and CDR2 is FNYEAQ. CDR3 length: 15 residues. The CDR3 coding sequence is TGTGCCAGCAGCCCGGACAGGGAGGCTACCTACGAGCAGTACTTC. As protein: CASSPDREATYEQYF.

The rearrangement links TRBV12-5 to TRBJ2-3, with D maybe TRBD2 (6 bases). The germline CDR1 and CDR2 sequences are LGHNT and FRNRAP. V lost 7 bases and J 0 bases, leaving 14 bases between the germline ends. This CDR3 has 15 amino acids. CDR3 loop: CASAPGVTSTDTQYF. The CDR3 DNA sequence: TGTGCTAGTGCCCCGGGGGTAACTAGCACAGATACGCAGTATTTT.